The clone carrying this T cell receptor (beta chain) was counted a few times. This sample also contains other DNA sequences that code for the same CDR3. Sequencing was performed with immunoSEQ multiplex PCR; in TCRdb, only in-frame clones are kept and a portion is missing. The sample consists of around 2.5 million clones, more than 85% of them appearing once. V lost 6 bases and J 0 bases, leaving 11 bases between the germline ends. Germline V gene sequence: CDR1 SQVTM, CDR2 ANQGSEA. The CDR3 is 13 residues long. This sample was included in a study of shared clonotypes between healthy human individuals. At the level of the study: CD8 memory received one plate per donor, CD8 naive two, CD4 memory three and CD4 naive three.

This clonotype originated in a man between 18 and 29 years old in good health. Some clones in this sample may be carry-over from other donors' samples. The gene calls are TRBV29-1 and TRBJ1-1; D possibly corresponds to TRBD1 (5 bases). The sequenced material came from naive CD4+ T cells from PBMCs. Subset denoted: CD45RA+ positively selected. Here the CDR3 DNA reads TGCAGCGTCCGGGGGGTAATGAACACTGAAGCTTTCTTT. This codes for CSVRGVMNTEAFF.